This entry concerns a single TCR beta chain. The CDR3 loop spans 14 amino acids. V lost 2 bases, J lost 8 bases, and 13 bases lay in between. Germline V gene sequence: CDR1 MNHEY, CDR2 SVGAGI. This sample is drawn from a study of blood T cell repertoires in COVID-19. This table comes from immunoSEQ multiplex PCR, and its TCRdb copy is limited to in-frame clones, with some not included. The top ten clones hold roughly 5.5% of a sample with about 190,000 clones, around nine tenths of them seen once. This receptor was identified in a man aged 40-50 years with active or convalescent COVID-19. Material: peripheral blood. The rearrangement links TRBV6-5 to TRBJ1-3, with D perhaps matching TRBD1 (5 bases). The CDR3 coding sequence is TGTGCCAGCAGTTACGGTGCTGGGGCTTACACCATATATTTT. Its protein is CASSYGAGAYTIYF.